This TCR beta chain was found in a study of blood T cell repertoires in COVID-19. About the research overall: Both acute and convalescent COVID-19 samples were obtained from the United States, Italy and Spain. In each case, the material was cDNA or gDNA derived from T cells, B-cell-depleted T cells, or PBMCs.

This clone was seen many times. In the source study's methods: Amplification of reference gene primers was used by the study to estimate nucleated cell counts. Some clones are missing from TCRdb's copy, which holds only in-frame ones; the method was immunoSEQ multiplex PCR. V, J and clone size are those of that table, while D and trimming were read from the DNA. Of roughly 30,000 clones detected, approximately 67% appear once; the ten largest clones hold approximately 16%. CDR1 and CDR2 (germline): LGHNA, YNFKEQ. V dropped 0 bases and J dropped 2 bases, with 11 bases sitting between them. This CDR3 region has 15 residues.

The sequence was collected from a human donor in a cohort sampled during active COVID-19. V usage is TRBV4-2 and J usage is TRBJ2-7, with unresolved D. Sequencing was done on a sample of peripheral blood. CDR3 loop: CASSQEGDGAYEQYF. The CDR3 DNA follows: TGTGCCAGCAGCCAAGAAGGTGACGGAGCCTACGAGCAGTACTTC.